The clone carrying this TCR beta chain was detected many times. Its antigen remains unknown. This record belongs to a study of T cells after yellow fever vaccination. Conversion of TCR transcripts into cDNA relied on 5'RACE template switching, which added a universal primer site and UMIs. TCRdb reprocessed the 5' RACE reads via MiXCR and lists one record per CDR3 protein. Altogether around 310,000 distinct CDR3 sequences are present, 3.5% to 4.5% being singletons, with the ten largest covering just under 20%. The V gene end was trimmed by 5 bases and the J gene end by 7 bases; junction bases not matched to a gene: 10. This CDR3 has 16 amino acids. Germline V gene data show CDR1 as SGHTA and CDR2 as FQGNSA. Study observations and caveats: Contaminating bulk clonotypes could be abundant in FACS-sorted repertoires.

This clonotype was obtained from a man aged 18 to 30 who received the YFV17D yellow fever vaccine. The starting material was PBMCs, obtained 15 days after the yellow fever booster vaccination. V gene TRBV7-2 combines with J gene TRBJ2-1; 11 bases align to TRBD2. CDR3 nucleotides: TGTGCCAGCAGCCTAGGCCCTAGCGGGGGGATAAATGAGCAGTTCTTC. It yields the protein CASSLGPSGGINEQFF.